This T cell receptor (beta chain) was captured in a study of HIV-infected patients and healthy controls. Overall study results and limits: In HIV-infected patients, the apparent post-therapy Gini index recovery did not replicate in size-matched data. During therapy, HIV-associated CDR3s fell significantly in frequency, while CMV-associated CDR3s did not change significantly.

Around 450 ng RNA was reverse transcribed with alpha and beta constant-region primers. Each of the alpha and beta chains got its own library through chain-specific third strand synthesis with indices. The library had 12-nucleotide molecular identifiers formed by two random hexamers joined together. Each CDR3 protein gets one entry after TCRdb re-called the 5' RACE reads with MiXCR. The top ten hold less than 20% of the sample, which has about 6,600 distinct CDR3 sequences, about 9.4% seen once. Note on this clonotype: Its antigen remains unknown.

This CDR3 contains 12 residues. V was pared by 2 bases and J by 3 bases, with 2 bases between. Germline CDR1 reads ENHRY; CDR2 reads SYGVKD. Roughly three months, about 14 weeks, into antiretroviral therapy, follow-up blood was collected. No cell fractionation was done, so the repertoire covers all unsorted peripheral blood T cells. The RNA source was a roughly 2.5 ml peripheral blood draw. The sequencing here drew on blood, taken during antiretroviral therapy. V is TRBV10-3 and J is TRBJ1-5, with D unclear. This TCR was recovered from an adult with HIV infection. The CDR3 protein is CAISEVNQPQHF. The CDR3 DNA follows: TGTGCCATCAGTGAGGTCAATCAGCCCCAGCATTTT.